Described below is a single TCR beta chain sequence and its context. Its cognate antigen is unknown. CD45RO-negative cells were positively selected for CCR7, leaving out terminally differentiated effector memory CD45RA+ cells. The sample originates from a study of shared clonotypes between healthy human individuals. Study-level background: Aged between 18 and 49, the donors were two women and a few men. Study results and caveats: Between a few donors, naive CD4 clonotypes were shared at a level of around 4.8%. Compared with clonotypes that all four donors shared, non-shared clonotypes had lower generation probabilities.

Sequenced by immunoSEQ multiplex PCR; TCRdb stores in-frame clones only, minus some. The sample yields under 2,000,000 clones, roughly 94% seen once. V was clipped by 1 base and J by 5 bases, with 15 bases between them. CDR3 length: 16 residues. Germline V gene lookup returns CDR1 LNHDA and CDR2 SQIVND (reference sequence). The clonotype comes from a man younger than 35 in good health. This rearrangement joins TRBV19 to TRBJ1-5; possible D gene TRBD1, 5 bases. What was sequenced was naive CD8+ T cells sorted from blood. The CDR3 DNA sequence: TGTGCCAGTAGTATAGCGATTCAGGGTTACGATCAGCCCCAGCATTTT. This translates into CASSIAIQGYDQPQHF.